Listed below are T cell receptor beta chains from one sample, sequenced in a study of T cell responses to AZD1222 COVID-19 vaccine. TCRdb's copy holds only in-frame clones and misses some; the assay was immunoSEQ multiplex PCR. Among fewer than 100,000 clones listed, 90% were seen once. The sample here was peripheral blood, taken on day 0 of AZD1222 vaccination. These receptor sequences come from an adult in good health. CDR3s include the opening cysteine and the closing phenylalanine or tryptophan. The D gene is left open where the match is weak. Clone sizes are given selectively: once, few, many, or a class where the clone is expanded.

>TRBJ2-1|TRBD2|.|TRBV6-4
CASSVSGVSYNEQFF
TGTGCCAGCAGCGTTAGCGGGGTCTCCTACAATGAGCAGTTCTTC
>TRBJ2-5|TRBD2|.|TRBV4-3
CASSQGSGAQETQYF
TGCGCCAGCAGCCAGGGAAGCGGGGCCCAAGAGACCCAGTACTTC
>TRBJ1-2|TRBD1|once|TRBV12-3/TRBV12-4
CASSPTGAYGYTF
TGTGCCAGCAGCCCGACAGGGGCCTATGGCTACACCTTC
>TRBJ2-7|TRBD1|.|TRBV5-8
CASSLGATTGPFLSSYEQYF
TGTGCCAGCAGCTTGGGGGCGACGACAGGGCCCTTTCTTAGCTCCTACGAGCAGTACTTC
>TRBJ2-5|.|.|TRBV7-2
CASSRAVGELETQYF
TGTGCCAGCAGCCGTGCCGTGGGGGAACTAGAGACCCAGTACTTC
>TRBJ1-2|.|.|TRBV7-2
CALVGVNYGYTF
TGTGCCCTCGTGGGGGTCAACTATGGCTACACCTTC
>TRBJ2-1|.|.|TRBV7-3
CASSLEGEQFF
TGTGCCAGCAGCTTAGAGGGTGAGCAGTTCTTC
>TRBJ1-2|TRBD1|once|TRBV19
CASSKAGGYYGYTF
TGTGCCAGTAGTAAGGCAGGGGGCTATTATGGCTACACCTTC
>TRBJ1-6|.|.|TRBV3-1/TRBV3-2
CASSQSDRNSPLHF
TGTGCCAGCAGCCAAAGCGACCGTAATTCACCCCTCCACTTT
>TRBJ2-7|TRBD2|.|TRBV3-1/TRBV3-2
CASSLEASGTYEQYF
TGTGCCAGCAGCCTGGAGGCTAGCGGGACCTACGAGCAGTACTTC
>TRBJ1-2|.|.|TRBV27
CASSFRQGTNYGYTF
TGTGCCAGCAGTTTTAGGCAGGGGACTAACTATGGCTACACCTTC
>TRBJ1-1|.|.|TRBV30
CAWTPDGQNTEAFF
TGTGCCTGGACCCCGGACGGCCAGAACACTGAAGCTTTCTTT
>TRBJ2-7|TRBD1|.|TRBV25-1
CASSASIPGQAFPEQYF
TGTGCCAGCAGTGCAAGTATCCCGGGACAGGCCTTTCCCGAGCAGTACTTC